The 5 T cell receptor beta chains below were found in one sample sequenced in a study of blood T cells in healthy people across ages. Primed by a sample-barcoded 5' primer and a J-beta primer mix, a second PCR proceeded for 7 to 11 cycles. TCRdb processed the 5' RACE reads anew with MiXCR; each CDR3 protein has one entry. The table records approximately 800,000 distinct CDR3 sequences, under 80% of them present only once. The source material was blood. All receptors derive from a man aged 25-40 years in good health.

The chain recombines TRBV29-1 with TRBJ2-4; TRBD2 is a possible D gene (6 bases). CDR1 SQVTM and CDR2 ANQGSEA come from the germline V gene. This CDR3 spans 15 amino acids. The V gene lost 5 bases and the J gene lost 6 bases, with 20 bases spanning the gap. The CDR3 protein is CSVKEGLGSANIQYF. As DNA, the CDR3 is TGCAGCGTTAAGGAGGGGTTAGGGAGCGCAAACATTCAGTACTTC.

CDR3 loop: CSVGRQNQPQHF. The DNA of the CDR3 is TGCAGTGTTGGACGCCAAAATCAGCCCCAGCATTTT. This chain joins TRBV20-1 and TRBJ1-5; D uncertain. Trimming shortened V by 7 bases and J by 4 bases, and 11 bases separated the two germline ends. CDR1 is DFQATT, CDR2 SNEGSKA, per germline (reference sequence). CDR3 length equals 12 residues.

This clonotype turned up a few times. At one end, the junction sequence differs from germline, possibly due to a read error. This chain joins TRBV27 and TRBJ2-1; unclear D gene. There are 13 residues in the CDR3. CDR1 and CDR2 from the germline V gene are MNHEY and SMNVEV (reference sequence). The CDR3 protein is CASSWATYDEQFF. In DNA form, the CDR3 reads TGTGCCAGCAGTTGGGCTACCTACGATGAGCAGTTCTTC.

The genes are TRBV10-3 and TRBJ1-4, with 8 bases identical to TRBD1. The V segment lost 6 bases and the J segment 8 bases; nucleotides outside the gene matches: 8. The CDR3 has 14 residues. Germline CDR1 reads ENHRY; CDR2 reads SYGVKD. CDR3: CAIRPQGANEKLFF. CDR3 sequence (DNA): TGTGCCATCAGGCCTCAGGGGGCGAACGAAAAACTGTTTTTT.

V and J are TRBV12-3 or TRBV12-4 and TRBJ1-2; 8 bases match TRBD1. The V segment lost 7 bases and the J segment 9 bases; nucleotides outside the gene matches: 10. The CDR3 length is 13 residues. CDR3 residues: CASNDDRGERYTF. DNA of the CDR3: TGTGCCAGCAACGATGACAGGGGTGAACGCTACACCTTC.